The next 5 T cell receptor beta chains were all read from a single sample in a study of radiotherapy plus CTLA-4 blockade in lung cancer. The data were produced by immunoSEQ multiplex PCR, yet TCRdb's version contains in-frame clones alone and is incomplete. The sample has about 120,000 clones, more than 65% seen once; the top ten hold about 3.5%. The source was peripheral blood, collected from a patient treated with radiotherapy plus ipilimumab. These receptors all come from a human donor with non-small cell lung cancer that progressed on radiotherapy plus ipilimumab. Some clones in this sample may be carry-over from other donors' samples.

The V and J genes are TRBV4-1 and TRBJ2-4, with 10 bases aligning to TRBD2. Germline V gene data show CDR1 as MGHRA and CDR2 as YSYEKL. This CDR3 has 16 residues. Trimming took 3 bases from V and 7 from J; bases not matched to a gene: 9. The CDR3 region is CASSHLSGGPWNIQYF. The CDR3 region has the DNA TGCGCCAGCAGCCACCTTAGCGGGGGGCCATGGAACATTCAGTACTTC.

CDR3 nucleotide sequence: TGTGCCAGCAGTTCCTATCAGCATCAGCCCCAGCATTTT. Protein sequence: CASSSYQHQPQHF. The chain uses TRBV6-6 and TRBJ1-5, with no clear D. Germline V gene sequence: CDR1 MNHNY, CDR2 SVGAGI (reference sequence). This CDR3 comprises 13 residues. Trimming stripped 4 bases from V and 5 bases from J, with 9 bases between.

There are a few counts of this clone. The chain combines TRBV5-1 with TRBJ2-7; no reliable D call. Germline assignment: CDR1 SGHRS and CDR2 YFSETQ. The CDR3 consists of 15 residues. With 0 bases removed from V and 3 bases from J, the gap between germline ends came to 13 bases. CDR3: CASSLGGGKNYEQYF. The DNA for the CDR3 is TGCGCCAGCAGCTTGGGAGGTGGGAAGAACTACGAGCAGTACTTC.

V is TRBV2 and J is TRBJ2-2, with 8 positions matching TRBD1. J gave up 4 bases and V 7 bases, and 8 bases lay outside the gene matches. The germline CDR1 and CDR2 sequences are SNHLY and FYNNEI. The CDR3 covers 15 residues. DNA for the CDR3: TGTGCCAGCACCGAATTAGGGACAGGCACCGGGGAGCTGTTTTTT. Amino acid sequence: CASTELGTGTGELFF.

The gene calls are TRBV19 and TRBJ2-6; D is ambiguous. V lost 5 bases and J lost 4, with 12 bases in between. The germline V gene encodes CDR1 LNHDA and CDR2 SQIVND (reference sequence). CDR3 length: 15 amino acids. The CDR3 here is CASSPMRSGANVLTF. In nucleotides, the CDR3 is TGTGCCAGTAGTCCGATGAGGTCCGGGGCCAACGTCCTGACTTTC. Filled out from reference TRBV19 and TRBJ2-6, the complete variable domain reads DGGITQSPKYLFRKEGQNVTLSCEQNLNHDAMYWYRQDPGQGLRLIYYSQIVNDFQKGDIAEGYSVSREKKESFPLTVTSAQKNPTAFYLCASSPMRSGANVLTFGAGSRLTVL.